These T cell receptor beta chains were read from a single sample in a study of blood T cell repertoires in COVID-19. The assay was immunoSEQ multiplex PCR, and TCRdb's table has in-frame clones only and misses some. The table records about 310,000 clones, approximately 89% of them present only once. The sample was peripheral blood. The receptor source for this set is a woman in her forties or fifties who had recovered from COVID-19. Each CDR3 is given with its conserved first and last residue. A D gene is named only where the DNA matches it firmly. Not every row has a clone size; where given, it reads once, few, many or a size class.

NA	NA	TRBV2	TRBJ2-5	11	TGTGCCAGCAGTGAAGCGCCCAGGATGAACTTC	CASSEAPRMNF
TRBD2	once	TRBV18	TRBJ2-5	14	TGTGCCAGCTCACCCCGGGGGGGCCAAGAGACCCAGTACTTC	CASSPRGGQETQYF
NA	NA	TRBV7-3	TRBJ2-1	16	TGTGCCAGCAGCTTAATAGCCGGGTTGAGCTACAATGAGCAGTTCTTC	CASSLIAGLSYNEQFF
TRBD2	NA	TRBV28	TRBJ2-7	15	TGTGCCAGCAGGGGAGGGGGACTAGCGGGGTACGAGCAGTACTTC	CASRGGGLAGYEQYF
NA	NA	TRBV19	TRBJ1-4	14	TGTGCCAGTAGTACAATGATTCAAGCTGAAAAACTGTTTTTT	CASSTMIQAEKLFF
TRBD1	NA	TRBV6-5	TRBJ2-7	15	TGTGCCAGCAGTAAACGACAGGGCATCTACTACGAGCAGTACTTC	CASSKRQGIYYEQYF
NA	NA	TRBV9	TRBJ2-4	16	TGTGCCAGCAGCGATCCCCGGCGGGATCCCAAAAACATTCAGTACTTC	CASSDPRRDPKNIQYF
TRBD2	NA	TRBV5-1	TRBJ2-3	16	TGCGCCAGCAGCGGGCAGCGGGACCTCGGCACAGATACGCAGTATTTT	CASSGQRDLGTDTQYF
TRBD1	NA	TRBV28	TRBJ1-2	13	TGTGCCAGCAGTATCCGGGACAGGGATGGCTACACCTTC	CASSIRDRDGYTF
TRBD2	once	TRBV6-5	TRBJ2-3	15	TGTGCCAGCAGGTTAGCGGGGGGGCCAACAGATACGCAGTATTTT	CASRLAGGPTDTQYF
NA	NA	TRBV7-2	TRBJ1-6	16	TGTGCCAGCAGCCCGACAGGATTCCAGGGAAATTCACCCCTCCACTTT	CASSPTGFQGNSPLHF